These 21 T cell receptor beta chains came from one sample sequenced in a study of cytomegalovirus exposure and HLA in healthy donors. The PCR employed 60 Vbeta primers together with 13 Jbeta primers. Sequenced by immunoSEQ multiplex PCR; TCRdb stores in-frame clones only, minus some. The sample lists some 100,000 clones, 70% to 80% occurring once. The sample was PBMCs. The receptors here all came from a woman in her forties in good health and CMV-seropositive.

The V call is TRBV2, the J call TRBJ2-7, with TRBD2 matching over 8 bases. J lost 2 bases, V lost 6 bases, and 9 bases had no gene match. CDR3 size: 15 residues. The V gene's germline CDR1 is SNHLY and CDR2 FYNNEI. CDR3 loop: CASREERGPTYEQYF. The CDR3 DNA reads as TGTGCCAGCAGAGAGGAGCGGGGGCCAACCTACGAGCAGTACTTC.

The chain recombines TRBV30 with TRBJ1-6; D is undetermined. V was trimmed by 0 bases and J by 6 bases, leaving 9 bases between them. This CDR3 is built from 14 residues. The germline V gene has CDR1 GTSNPN and CDR2 SVGIG (reference sequence). The CDR3, as DNA: TGTGCCTGGAGTGTAATCAGTTCTAATTCACCCCTCCACTTT. Protein: CAWSVISSNSPLHF. Complete variable domain (other parts from reference TRBV30 and TRBJ1-6): SQTIHQWPATLVQPVGSPLSLECTVEGTSNPNLYWYRQAAGRGLQLLFYSVGIGQISSEVPQNLSASRPQDRQFILSSKKLLLSDSGFYLCAWSVISSNSPLHFGNGTRLTVT.

The chain has TRBV11-2 and TRBJ1-2; the D is unclear. The germline V gene has CDR1 SGHAT and CDR2 FQNNGV. This CDR3 comprises 12 residues. V was clipped by 5 bases and J by 7 bases, with 11 bases between them. This CDR3 is CASSREGFGYTF. The CDR3 DNA reads as TGTGCCAGCAGCCGGGAGGGTTTTGGCTACACCTTC.

This chain joins TRBV5-4 and TRBJ1-1; D ambiguous. The CDR3 runs 13 residues. Trimming shortened V by 5 bases and J by 5 bases, and 13 bases separated the two germline ends. Germline-derived CDR1 and CDR2 are SGHNT and YYREEE (reference sequence). The CDR3 region has the DNA TGTGCCAGCAGGCAGATCGGGGTTACTGAAGCTTTCTTT. The encoded protein is CASRQIGVTEAFF.

The V gene is TRBV19, the J gene TRBJ1-6; no definite D call. The CDR3 covers 13 residues. Trimming removed 7 bases at V and 9 bases at J, with 13 bases between. Germline V gene sequence: CDR1 LNHDA, CDR2 SQIVND (reference sequence). The CDR3 here is CASTPAPSSPLHF. The CDR3, as DNA: TGTGCCAGTACGCCTGCTCCGAGTTCACCCCTCCACTTT. The full variable domain, in which reference TRBV19 and TRBJ1-6 provide the parts outside the CDR3, is DGGITQSPKYLFRKEGQNVTLSCEQNLNHDAMYWYRQDPGQGLRLIYYSQIVNDFQKGDIAEGYSVSREKKESFPLTVTSAQKNPTAFYLCASTPAPSSPLHFGNGTRLTVT.

The chain is built from TRBV7-2 and TRBJ2-7; the D is unclear. This CDR3 has 11 amino acids. Germline assignment: CDR1 SGHTA and CDR2 FQGNSA. Trimming removed 5 bases at V and 2 bases at J, with 4 bases between. CDR3 DNA sequence: TGTGCCAGCAGCCCCGCCTACGAGCAGTACTTC. It codes for CASSPAYEQYF.

V gene TRBV29-1 combines with J gene TRBJ2-3; D is perhaps TRBD2 (6 bases). Germline CDR1 and CDR2: SQVTM and ANQGSEA. The CDR3 is 14 amino acids. Trimming removed 7 bases at V and 6 bases at J, with 20 bases between. The CDR3: CSARRDFLGDTQYF. The CDR3 DNA reads TGCAGCGCGCGCCGGGACTTCCTCGGGGATACGCAGTATTTT.

The CDR3 nucleotides are TGTGCCAGCAGTGGGTGGTCGGGAAGTCGGTCGGATACGCAGTATTTT. Amino acid sequence: CASSGWSGSRSDTQYF. The gene calls are TRBV2 and TRBJ2-3; D possibly corresponds to TRBD2 (5 bases). Between the trimmed V and J ends, which lost 4 bases and 6 bases, there was a span of 20 bases. The CDR3 is 16 residues long. The germline V gene encodes CDR1 SNHLY and CDR2 FYNNEI.

The chain recombines TRBV5-1 with TRBJ1-6; TRBD1 might be the D (5 bases). From germline, CDR1 is SGHRS and CDR2 YFSETQ. The CDR3 is 13 residues long. V gave up 0 bases and J gave up 8 bases, with 6 bases separating them. As DNA, the CDR3 is TGCGCCAGCAGCTTGGGCAGGGATTCACCCCTCCACTTT. Translated, it gives CASSLGRDSPLHF.

The V and J genes are TRBV4-1 and TRBJ2-2; TRBD2 might be the D (5 bases). Germline-derived CDR1 and CDR2 are MGHRA and YSYEKL. V shed 2 bases and J shed 5 bases, with 12 bases lying between them. The CDR3 contains 15 residues. CDR3 loop: CASSQYTSGTGELFF. The CDR3 nucleotides read TGCGCCAGCAGCCAATATACTAGTGGAACCGGGGAGCTGTTTTTT.

This chain connects TRBV5-1 to TRBJ1-2; D not certain. Germline V gene lookup returns CDR1 SGHRS and CDR2 YFSETQ. There are 13 residues in the CDR3. Trimming took 4 bases from V and 2 from J, leaving 9 bases between them. CDR3 nucleotide sequence: TGCGCCAGCAGCCTAGAGAGCAACTATGGCTACACCTTC. The encoded protein is CASSLESNYGYTF.

This sequence joins TRBV7-9 and TRBJ2-3, with D hard to call. This CDR3 contains 13 residues. V lost 2 bases to trimming and J lost 5 bases, with 8 bases between them. Germline V lookup: CDR1 SEHNR, CDR2 FQNEAQ (reference sequence). CDR3 sequence: CASSLFERDTQYF. Written as DNA, the CDR3 is TGTGCCAGCAGCTTATTTGAGCGAGATACGCAGTATTTT.

The chain is built from TRBV6-6 and TRBJ2-1, with a possible D match to TRBD1 (6 bases). V was pared by 6 bases and J by 3 bases, with 18 bases between. The length of the CDR3 is 16 residues. Germline V lookup: CDR1 MNHNY, CDR2 SVGAGI (reference sequence). The CDR3 DNA sequence: TGTGCCAGCAGCCTACGGACAGCCTCCCTCTACAATGAGCAGTTCTTC. Translating gives CASSLRTASLYNEQFF.

CDR3 sequence (DNA): TGTGCCAGCAGCTTATCAGGGACACCCAACTATGGCTACACCTTC. As protein: CASSLSGTPNYGYTF. The gene calls are TRBV7-2 and TRBJ1-2; possible D gene TRBD1, 6 bases. The CDR3 sequence is 15 residues long. Germline-derived CDR1 and CDR2 are SGHTA and FQGNSA. V was trimmed by 2 bases and J by 2 bases, leaving 12 bases between them. The full variable domain, its missing parts supplied by reference TRBV7-2 and TRBJ1-2, is GAGVSQSPSNKVTEKGKDVELRCDPISGHTALYWYRQSLGQGLEFLIYFQGNSAPDKSGLPSDRFSAERTGGSVSTLTIQRTQQEDSAVYLCASSLSGTPNYGYTFGSGTRLTVV.

The chain joins TRBV29-1 to TRBJ1-2; the D gene is possibly TRBD1 (6 bases). The CDR3 sequence is 11 residues long. Between the trimmed V and J ends, which lost 6 bases and 5 bases, there was a span of 10 bases. Germline CDR1 is SQVTM and CDR2 is ANQGSEA. The DNA of the CDR3 is TGCAGCGTCTCACAGGGATATGGCTACACCTTC. Protein sequence: CSVSQGYGYTF.

This clone was seen more than once but under ten times. The rearrangement joins TRBV2 to TRBJ2-5; 8 bases align to TRBD2. CDR1 is SNHLY and CDR2 is FYNNEI in the germline V gene. Losses at the gene ends were 3 bases for V and 4 bases for J; bases not matched to a gene: 13. The CDR3 runs to 17 residues. The CDR3 DNA reads as TGTGCCAGCAGTGAGGGTAGCAGCGGGGGACCGTTAGAGACCCAGTACTTC. It codes for CASSEGSSGGPLETQYF.

The gene calls are TRBV6-5 and TRBJ1-4; D is unclear. Germline V gene lookup returns CDR1 MNHEY and CDR2 SVGAGI. The CDR3 contains 15 residues. Trimming removed 5 bases at V and 8 bases at J, with 18 bases between. The CDR3 sequence is CASSVVPQRREKLFF. The CDR3 DNA follows: TGTGCCAGCAGTGTAGTCCCGCAGCGTCGAGAAAAACTGTTTTTT.

The V gene is TRBV4-2, the J gene TRBJ1-2, with TRBD1 as a possible D gene (6 bases). The CDR3 spans 18 residues. From germline, CDR1 is LGHNA and CDR2 YNFKEQ. Trimming left V 2 bases short and J 4 bases short, with 23 bases between. CDR3 sequence: CASSQRFRTGMTTYGYTF. DNA for the CDR3: TGTGCCAGCAGCCAAAGATTTAGAACAGGGATGACTACCTATGGCTACACCTTC.

This rearrangement joins TRBV5-1 to TRBJ1-6, with a possible D match to TRBD1 (6 bases). CDR1 is SGHRS, CDR2 YFSETQ, per germline. The CDR3 runs 16 residues. Trimming stripped 4 bases from V and 0 bases from J, with 11 bases between. The CDR3 DNA follows: TGCGCCAGCAGCAGTGGACAGAGCTCCTATAATTCACCCCTCCACTTT. As protein: CASSSGQSSYNSPLHF.

The chain uses TRBV9 and TRBJ2-2, with unresolved D. The CDR3 contains 13 residues. Trimming stripped 0 bases from V and 6 bases from J, with 6 bases between. Germline lookup yields CDR1 SGDLS and CDR2 YYNGEE. In DNA form, the CDR3 reads TGTGCCAGCAGCGTAGTGGGCTCCGGGGAGCTGTTTTTT. Its translation is CASSVVGSGELFF.

The chain recombines TRBV10-3 with TRBJ1-1; TRBD1 matches 7 bases. Unmatched junction bases numbered 6, after V lost 10 bases and J lost 4 bases. The CDR3 is 12 residues long. Germline lookup yields CDR1 ENHRY and CDR2 SYGVKD. Here the CDR3 reads CATQTGSTEAFF. In DNA, the CDR3 is TGTGCCACCCAGACAGGGAGCACTGAAGCTTTCTTT.